This entry concerns a single T cell receptor beta chain. Its antigen is undetermined. Primers for the PCR totalled 60 Vbeta and 13 Jbeta. The method was immunoSEQ multiplex PCR; TCRdb's version includes in-frame clones alone and lacks a portion of them. The sample records around 90,000 clones, about 82% being singletons. The data belong to a study of cytomegalovirus exposure and HLA in healthy donors. Broader study findings: TCR beta chains numbering some 160 were designated cytomegalovirus-associated. Roughly even sequencing depth across donors was the assumption behind the presence/absence analyses.

V was clipped by 3 bases and J by 0 bases, with 5 bases between them. The V gene's germline CDR1 is SEHNR and CDR2 FQNEAQ (reference sequence). The CDR3 runs 13 residues. The sequence was obtained from a man aged 25-40 years in good health and CMV-seronegative. Input material: PBMCs. This rearrangement joins TRBV7-9 to TRBJ1-2; D remains ambiguous. The chain's CDR3 is CASSFAANYGYTF. In nucleotides, the CDR3 is TGTGCCAGCAGCTTCGCAGCTAACTATGGCTACACCTTC.